These 16 T cell receptor beta chains were sequenced from one sample in a study of blood T cell repertoires in COVID-19. Sequenced by immunoSEQ multiplex PCR; TCRdb stores in-frame clones only, minus some. The sample contains about 50,000 clones, over 75% of which appear only once. The sequenced sample consisted of peripheral blood. Receptor source: a woman older than 75 with COVID-19, enrolled during active disease.

V and J are TRBV6-5 and TRBJ1-2; possible D gene TRBD1, 5 bases. With 6 bases removed from V and 5 bases from J, the gap between germline ends came to 19 bases. In germline, CDR1 is MNHEY, CDR2 SVGAGI. This CDR3 has 15 amino acids. The CDR3 nucleotides read TGTGCCAGCAGAAAAGTCGGACAAGGTCTATATGGCTACACCTTC. Its protein product is CASRKVGQGLYGYTF.

This chain joins TRBV5-1 and TRBJ1-2; possible D gene TRBD1, 5 bases. Germline CDR1 reads SGHRS; CDR2 reads YFSETQ. CDR3 length: 17 residues. Deletions cut 3 bases from V and 5 bases from J, with 23 bases between. The CDR3 loop reads CASSSGGLAPGGYGYTF. In DNA, the CDR3 is TGCGCCAGCAGCTCGGGAGGCCTCGCCCCGGGGGGTTATGGCTACACCTTC.

This clone turned up a few times. This chain uses TRBV4-1 with TRBJ2-1, with 9 bases fitting TRBD1. Trimming at V came to 4 bases and at J to 3 bases, leaving 7 bases not matched to a gene. CDR3 size: 16 residues. CDR1 and CDR2 from the germline V gene are MGHRA and YSYEKL. DNA of the CDR3: TGCGCCAGCAGCCCCCGGACAGGGGTTATCTACAATGAGCAGTTCTTC. Protein: CASSPRTGVIYNEQFF.

V and J are TRBV4-1 and TRBJ1-2, with TRBD1 matching 10 bases. Trimming cost V 0 bases and J 7 bases; bases outside gene matches: 14. The CDR3 has 18 residues. CDR1 and CDR2 (germline): MGHRA, YSYEKL. CDR3 loop: CASSQDRGRQGARGGYTF. CDR3 sequence (DNA): TGCGCCAGCAGCCAAGATCGTGGGAGACAGGGGGCGAGAGGTGGCTACACCTTC.

V gene TRBV3-1 (or the pseudogene TRBV3-2) combines with J gene TRBJ1-1, with D perhaps TRBD1 (5 bases). The CDR3 has 14 amino acids. Germline CDR1 LGHDT, CDR2 YNNKEL (reference sequence). V dropped 4 bases and J dropped 5 bases, with 14 bases sitting between them. The CDR3 nucleotides read TGTGCCAGCAGCCGGAGGGGAAAGAGTACTGAAGCTTTCTTT. It yields the protein CASSRRGKSTEAFF.

This rearrangement joins TRBV7-9 to TRBJ1-5; D is undetermined. The CDR3 consists of 17 residues. The germline V and J ends were trimmed by 8 bases and 2 bases, with 22 bases remaining between them. Germline values: CDR1 SEHNR, CDR2 FQNEAQ (reference sequence). The CDR3 spells CASGHEPSSGGNQPQHF. CDR3 nucleotide sequence: TGTGCCAGCGGGCATGAACCGTCCAGCGGGGGCAATCAGCCCCAGCATTTT.

The CDR3 loop is CASSLETGSYNSPLHF. The CDR3 DNA is TGCGCCAGCAGCTTGGAAACAGGCTCCTATAATTCACCCCTCCACTTT. V gene TRBV5-1 combines with J gene TRBJ1-6; perhaps TRBD1 as D (5 bases). The germline V and J ends were trimmed by 0 bases and 0 bases, with 7 bases remaining between them. Germline V gene sequence: CDR1 SGHRS, CDR2 YFSETQ. The CDR3 is made up of 16 amino acids.

This sequence joins TRBV30 and TRBJ1-1; a weak D match, TRBD1 (5 bases). Germline CDR1 is GTSNPN and CDR2 is SVGIG (reference sequence). V dropped 4 bases and J dropped 4 bases, with 16 bases sitting between them. The CDR3 is made up of 14 amino acids. CDR3 sequence (DNA): TGTGCCTGGACCATAGTAAGGGGCAGCACTGAAGCTTTCTTT. Translating gives CAWTIVRGSTEAFF.

The chain joins TRBV5-1 to TRBJ1-4; TRBD1 matches at 9 bases. The germline gives CDR1 SGHRS, CDR2 YFSETQ. CDR3 size: 14 residues. J gave up 8 bases and V 6 bases, and 8 bases lay outside the gene matches. The CDR3 nucleotides are TGCGCCAGCACCTTCCCCGGGACAGGGGAAAAACTGTTTTTT. It codes for CASTFPGTGEKLFF. Combining the CDR3 with reference TRBV5-1 and TRBJ1-4 gives the whole variable domain KAGVTQTPRYLIKTRGQQVTLSCSPISGHRSVSWYQQTPGQGLQFLFEYFSETQRNKGNFPGRFSGRQFSNSRSEMNVSTLELGDSALYLCASTFPGTGEKLFFGSGTQLSVL.

The gene calls are TRBV6-5 and TRBJ2-1; 7 positions match TRBD2. The CDR3 has 14 amino acids. V was clipped by 11 bases and J by 7 bases; unmatched bases: 14. Looked up from germline, CDR1 is MNHEY and CDR2 is SVGAGI. Here the CDR3 DNA reads TGTGCCGCCCAGCGGGCTAGCGGAAAGAATGAGCAGTTCTTC. The encoded protein is CAAQRASGKNEQFF.

The chain recombines TRBV7-2 with TRBJ2-1, with TRBD2 identical over 7 bases. V shed 4 bases, J shed 2 bases, and the junction held 8 bases outside the gene matches. CDR3 length: 16 amino acids. CDR1 and CDR2 (germline): SGHTA, FQGNSA. CDR3 sequence: CASSSTGTKAYNEQFF. In DNA, the CDR3 is TGTGCCAGCAGCTCCACGGGGACTAAAGCCTACAATGAGCAGTTCTTC.

The rearrangement links TRBV5-1 to TRBJ2-5; maybe TRBD1 (8 bases). Per germline, CDR1 SGHRS and CDR2 YFSETQ. The CDR3 covers 15 residues. The V and J ends lost 4 bases and 5 bases respectively, with 18 bases between them. This chain's CDR3 is CASSTGQGGGETQYF. For the CDR3, the DNA is TGCGCCAGCAGCACAGGACAGGGAGGGGGCGAGACCCAGTACTTC. Variable domain in full (rest from reference TRBV5-1 and TRBJ2-5): KAGVTQTPRYLIKTRGQQVTLSCSPISGHRSVSWYQQTPGQGLQFLFEYFSETQRNKGNFPGRFSGRQFSNSRSEMNVSTLELGDSALYLCASSTGQGGGETQYFGPGTRLLVL.

V is TRBV3-1 (or the pseudogene TRBV3-2) and J is TRBJ2-2; D is perhaps TRBD1 (6 bases). CDR1 and CDR2 (germline): LGHDT, YNNKEL (reference sequence). V lost 0 bases, J lost 8 bases, and 19 bases lay in between. The CDR3 sequence is 17 residues long. CDR3 sequence reads: CASSQDPQGSRLGELFF. CDR3 nucleotide sequence: TGTGCCAGCAGCCAAGATCCGCAGGGGAGTAGGTTGGGGGAGCTGTTTTTT.

The sample holds one count of this clone. The V gene is TRBV5-1, the J gene TRBJ2-3; 12 bases agree with TRBD2. Germline CDR1 reads SGHRS; CDR2 reads YFSETQ. V was clipped by 4 bases and J by 0 bases; unmatched bases: 6. The CDR3 extends over 17 amino acids. The chain's CDR3 is CASSRTSGVLSTDTQYF. The DNA of the CDR3 is TGCGCCAGCAGCCGGACTAGCGGGGTGTTGAGCACAGATACGCAGTATTTT.

The chain links TRBV15 to TRBJ1-1; the D gene is possibly TRBD1 (5 bases). The V end lost 9 bases, the J end lost 0 bases, and 11 bases lay between the germline ends. Germline CDR1 and CDR2: LNHNV and YYDKDF (reference sequence). The length of the CDR3 is 13 residues. The CDR3 sequence: CATGGRVNTEAFF. CDR3 sequence (DNA): TGTGCCACGGGGGGTCGGGTGAACACTGAAGCTTTCTTT. The full variable domain, with the rest looked up from reference TRBV15 and TRBJ1-1, is DAMVIQNPRYQVTQFGKPVTLSCSQTLNHNVMYWYQQKSSQAPKLLFHYYDKDFNNEADTPDNFQSRRPNTSFCFLDIRSPGLGDTAMYLCATGGRVNTEAFFGQGTRLTVV.

J is TRBJ1-2 and V is TRBV7-2; D may be TRBD1 (5 bases). The germline V gene encodes CDR1 SGHTA and CDR2 FQGNSA. The CDR3 spans 14 residues. Between the trimmed V and J ends, which lost 0 bases and 4 bases, there was a span of 9 bases. CDR3 sequence: CASSLAAGLYGYTF. The CDR3 DNA reads TGTGCCAGCAGCTTAGCGGCAGGGCTCTATGGCTACACCTTC.